The sequence of this T cell receptor beta chain was determined in a study of blood T cell repertoires in COVID-19. Looking at the study overall: T cells, B-cell-depleted T cells, or PBMCs provided the cDNA or gDNA that served as material.

Trimming stripped 3 bases from V and 1 base from J, with 9 bases between. This CDR3 is 14 amino acids long. CDR1 and CDR2 (germline): MNHNS, SASEGT. Sequenced by immunoSEQ multiplex PCR; TCRdb stores in-frame clones only, minus some. Of about 52,000 clones listed, 80% to 90% are singletons. This clone turned up a few times. This chain connects TRBV6-1 to TRBJ1-1; weak D call: TRBD1 (5 bases). The clonotype was recovered from a man aged 65 to 79 with acute or convalescent COVID-19. Sequencing was performed on peripheral blood. CDR3 coding DNA: TGTGCCAGCAGTGATACAGGTGGGAACACTGAAGCTTTCTTT. It encodes CASSDTGGNTEAFF.